Sequencing of this T cell receptor beta chain was carried out in a study of cytomegalovirus exposure and HLA in healthy donors. Concerning this clone itself: What it binds is not known.

Vbeta (60) and Jbeta (13) primers were used in the PCR. TCRdb's copy holds only in-frame clones and misses some; the assay was immunoSEQ multiplex PCR. Counted here are 150,000 to 200,000 clones, approximately 80% occurring once; the ten biggest clones make up approximately 6%. General study results and limits: Published work reported that the classifier diagnosed cytomegalovirus status with high specificity and sensitivity. Differences between HLA loci emerged in a later analysis of TCR association rates, with DRB1 most and HLA-C fewest. Researchers reported in a later analysis that a missense DCLRE1C variant was tied to TCR beta V- and J-gene trimming.

This clonotype originated in a woman aged 25 to 39 in good health and CMV-seropositive. Sequenced: PBMCs.

The CDR3, as DNA: TGTGCCACCAGCAGACCTGTGCCTAGCGGAACCTACGAGCAGTACTTC. Translated, it gives CATSRPVPSGTYEQYF. The chain has TRBV15 and TRBJ2-7, with 7 bases identical to TRBD2. J was trimmed by 2 bases and V by 2 bases; bases with no gene match: 9. Germline V CDR1 and CDR2: LNHNV, YYDKDF (reference sequence). CDR3 length: 16 amino acids.